This record concerns one T cell receptor (beta chain) sequence. The antigen is unknown. This CDR3 comprises 14 residues. The V end was cut by 1 base, the J end by 1 base, with 10 bases between. Germline lookup yields CDR1 GTSNPN and CDR2 SVGIG (reference sequence). Method: immunoSEQ multiplex PCR; TCRdb's copy keeps in-frame clones and lacks some. In the table there are 150,000 to 200,000 clones, around 92% of which are singletons. The sample belongs to a study of T cell responses to AZD1222 COVID-19 vaccine. Study information: Second-dose schedules of about 4 or about 12 weeks were combined.

General observations from the study: Researchers took repertoire samples only after the peak T cell response had come. The study identified only 6 or 7 AZD1222 recipients as seropositive at baseline. Once two AZD1222 doses were given, Spike-specific TCR breadth and depth went up.

The rearrangement uses TRBV30 and TRBJ2-5; D is uncertain. The sample consisted of peripheral blood, taken on day 0 of AZD1222 vaccination. This sequence originates from an adult in good health. The CDR3 loop is CAWSDHRPQETQYF. CDR3 bases: TGTGCCTGGAGTGACCACCGACCCCAAGAGACCCAGTACTTC.